Described below is a single TCR beta chain sequence and its context. Its antigen is still unknown. The data are from a study of OX40 agonist ivuxolimab in advanced cancers. Findings and caveats of the study: Also showing low normalized T-cell clonal expansion were some of the nonresponders.

Peripheral blood came from all dose cohorts at three timepoints. The method was immunoSEQ multiplex PCR; TCRdb's version includes in-frame clones alone and lacks a portion of them. The profile shows tens of thousands of clones, approximately 90% of them singletons. The CDR3 contains 16 residues. V dropped 0 bases and J dropped 7; count of bases not matched to a gene: 6. From germline, CDR1 is LGHNA and CDR2 YSLEER. This sequence joins TRBV4-3 and TRBJ2-4; 10 bases fit TRBD1. Here the sequenced sample was CD4+ or CD8+ T cells sorted from blood, taken in a trial of the OX40 agonist ivuxolimab. The source of this sequence is an adult with an advanced solid tumor such as melanoma, head and neck, liver or kidney cancer. The CDR3 here is CASSQDPRTGGNIQYF. CDR3 in DNA: TGCGCCAGCAGCCAAGATCCCCGGACAGGGGGGAACATTCAGTACTTC.